This T cell receptor beta chain was profiled in a study of blood T cell repertoires in COVID-19. Assay: immunoSEQ multiplex PCR; the TCRdb copy retains only in-frame clones and omits some. The data show 95,000 to 110,000 clones, 87% seen once. The V gene lost 6 bases and the J gene lost 6 bases, with 12 bases spanning the gap. The CDR3 has 11 amino acids. The germline V gene has CDR1 DFQATT and CDR2 SNEGSKA (reference sequence). The receptor comes from a man aged 50-60 years in a cohort sampled during active COVID-19. Sequenced: peripheral blood. The V and J genes are TRBV20-1 and TRBJ2-7, with D perhaps matching TRBD2 (6 bases). This chain's CDR3 is CSARGNGEQYV. The CDR3 nucleotides are TGCAGTGCGCGCGGGAACGGCGAGCAGTACGTC.